One sample yielded the 27 T cell receptor beta chains listed below, sequenced in a study of T cells after yellow fever vaccination. TCRdb analysed the 5' RACE reads with MiXCR anew, one entry per CDR3 protein. The sample contains approximately 27,000 distinct CDR3 sequences, 4.5% to 6% of which appear only once. Source: PBMCs, either bulk or a sorted T-cell subset (CD4+, CD8+, memory, or dextramer-sorted; not recorded which), taken 15 days after the yellow fever booster vaccination. The receptors stem from a man aged 25 to 40 who received the YFV17D yellow fever vaccine.

This clonotype was recorded at least ten times. This chain uses TRBV15 with TRBJ2-7; TRBD1 might be the D (6 bases). This CDR3 has 16 amino acids. Germline CDR1 is LNHNV and CDR2 is YYDKDF (reference sequence). Trimming shortened V by 3 bases and J by 0 bases, and 15 bases separated the two germline ends. The chain's CDR3 is CATSRDPGHHSYEQYF. The CDR3 DNA sequence: TGTGCCACCAGCAGGGACCCGGGACACCACTCCTACGAGCAGTACTTC.

This clonotype was observed at least ten times. This rearrangement joins TRBV30 to TRBJ1-1, with D perhaps TRBD1 (5 bases). V was pared by 1 base and J by 6 bases, with 15 bases between. The CDR3 extends over 14 amino acids. CDR1 and CDR2 (germline): GTSNPN, SVGIG (reference sequence). Here the CDR3 reads CAWSGHRKVAEAFF. The CDR3 nucleotides read TGTGCCTGGAGTGGACACAGGAAGGTCGCTGAAGCTTTCTTT.

Many counts were recorded for this clonotype. The chain is built from TRBV29-1 and TRBJ2-7; no definite D call. V lost 5 bases, J lost 0 bases, and 8 bases lay in between. The germline V gene encodes CDR1 SQVTM and CDR2 ANQGSEA. The CDR3 contains 12 residues. CDR3 sequence: CSVLEASYEQYF. The CDR3 DNA follows: TGCAGCGTTTTGGAAGCCTCCTACGAGCAGTACTTC.

This clonotype appeared many times. Germline is not matched at one junction end, which may reflect a read error. The chain carries TRBV2 and TRBJ2-4; D gene unclear. The CDR3 loop spans 11 amino acids. Germline V gives CDR1 SNHLY, CDR2 FYNNEI. The CDR3 is CASREGSLSVF. The CDR3 nucleotides read TGTGCCAGCAGGGAAGGTTCCCTCTCGGTCTTC. The full variable domain, with the rest looked up from reference TRBV2 and TRBJ2-4, is EPEVTQTPSHQVTQMGQEVILRCVPISNHLYFYWYRQILGQKVEFLVSFYNNEISEKSEIFDDQFSVERPDGSNFTLKIRSTKLEDSAMYFCASREGSLSVFGAGTRLSVL.

The table lists this clonotype with many counts. The V and J genes are TRBV7-2 and TRBJ2-1; the match to TRBD2 covers 10 bases. Germline V CDR1 and CDR2: SGHTA, FQGNSA. The CDR3 is 17 residues long. Germline trimming cut 0 bases from V and 8 bases from J; bases unmatched to any gene: 10. The CDR3 bases are TGTGCCAGCAGCTTAGCTCGGGCTAGCGGGAGTTGGTATGAGCAGTTCTTC. This encodes CASSLARASGSWYEQFF.

This clonotype was observed many times. The CDR3 nucleotides are TGCGCCAGCAGCCCATGGGTGGGGGCGAACAATGAGCAGTTCTTC. Protein: CASSPWVGANNEQFF. The V and J genes are TRBV5-1 and TRBJ2-1; D possibly corresponds to TRBD1 (6 bases). Germline loops: CDR1 SGHRS, CDR2 YFSETQ. Trimming cost V 4 bases and J 5 bases, with 16 bases left between them. CDR3 length: 15 amino acids.

There are many counts of this clonotype. The rearrangement joins TRBV6-4 to TRBJ2-3, with D perhaps TRBD2 (7 bases). The CDR3 loop spans 14 amino acids. The germline V gene encodes CDR1 MRHNA and CDR2 SNTAGT. Trimming shortened V by 4 bases and J by 5 bases, and 13 bases separated the two germline ends. As DNA, the CDR3 is TGTGCCAGCAGTGCGGGGGGACACGGAGATACGCAGTATTTT. Residues: CASSAGGHGDTQYF.

This clonotype was seen repeatedly, ten times or more. V and J are TRBV29-1 and TRBJ1-2, with D unclear. The ends were cut back, 0 bases at V and 8 bases at J, with 13 bases in the middle. The CDR3 is 13 amino acids. Germline V gene lookup returns CDR1 SQVTM and CDR2 ANQGSEA. Written as DNA, the CDR3 is TGCAGCGTTGAAGAAACGCGGTCTCGAGGCTACACCTTC. It codes for CSVEETRSRGYTF.

The sample holds many counts of this clonotype. The chain couples TRBV5-1 to TRBJ2-2; 8 bases are shared with TRBD1. The CDR3 has 15 amino acids. The germline CDR1 and CDR2 sequences are SGHRS and YFSETQ. V gave up 7 bases and J gave up 2 bases; unmatched junction bases: 7. CDR3 protein: CASFRTGINTGELFF. The CDR3 DNA follows: TGCGCCAGCTTCAGGACAGGGATTAACACCGGGGAGCTGTTTTTT. Supplemented by reference TRBV5-1 and TRBJ2-2, the full variable domain reads KAGVTQTPRYLIKTRGQQVTLSCSPISGHRSVSWYQQTPGQGLQFLFEYFSETQRNKGNFPGRFSGRQFSNSRSEMNVSTLELGDSALYLCASFRTGINTGELFFGEGSRLTVL.

This clonotype has a count of ten or more. V and J are TRBV9 and TRBJ2-3; D unclear. The CDR3 runs 11 residues. Germline V gene lookup returns CDR1 SGDLS and CDR2 YYNGEE. Trimming removed 0 bases at V and 6 bases at J, with 2 bases between. The CDR3 region has the DNA TGTGCCAGCAGCGTAGGGGATACGCAGTATTTT. It specifies CASSVGDTQYF.

This clonotype was counted only a few times. The chain is built from TRBV5-4 and TRBJ2-7; D not resolved. This CDR3 is 15 amino acids long. Germline CDR1 and CDR2: SGHNT and YYREEE (reference sequence). The ends were cut back, 0 bases at V and 2 bases at J, with 12 bases in the middle. The CDR3 region is CASSLDLLGPYEQYF. As DNA, the CDR3 is TGTGCCAGCAGCTTGGATTTGCTGGGCCCCTACGAGCAGTACTTC.

This clonotype occurred many times. A junction end diverges from the germline sequence, so it may reflect a read error. V usage is TRBV7-7 and J usage is TRBJ2-5; D unclear. This CDR3 spans 14 amino acids. Germline assignment: CDR1 SSHAT and CDR2 FNYEAQ (reference sequence). The chain's CDR3 is CASSLDGLGETQYF. The CDR3 DNA is TGTGCTAGCAGCTTAGATGGGTTGGGGGAGACCCAGTACTTC. Full variable domain (outside the CDR3, taken from reference TRBV7-7 and TRBJ2-5): GAGVSQSPRYKVTKRGQDVTLRCDPISSHATLYWYQQALGQGPEFLTYFNYEAQPDKSGLPSDRFSAERPEGSISTLTIQRTEQRDSAMYRCASSLDGLGETQYFGPGTRLLVL.

This clonotype was seen many times. The V gene is TRBV7-2, the J gene TRBJ2-5; 7 bases are a match to TRBD1. Germline V CDR1 and CDR2: SGHTA, FQGNSA. V lost 6 bases to trimming and J lost 5 bases; unmatched junction nucleotides: 9. This CDR3 comprises 14 residues. The CDR3 protein is CASSLARGLETQYF. The CDR3 DNA reads TGTGCCAGCAGTCTGGCTAGGGGGCTGGAGACCCAGTACTTC. Filled out from reference TRBV7-2 and TRBJ2-5, the complete variable domain reads GAGVSQSPSNKVTEKGKDVELRCDPISGHTALYWYRQSLGQGLEFLIYFQGNSAPDKSGLPSDRFSAERTGGSVSTLTIQRTQQEDSAVYLCASSLARGLETQYFGPGTRLLVL.

At least ten counts were recorded for this clonotype. For the CDR3, the DNA is TGTGCCAGCAGCTTAGGGGTAATGAACAATGAGCAGTTCTTC. Encoded protein: CASSLGVMNNEQFF. The gene calls are TRBV7-2 and TRBJ2-1; D uncertain. CDR3 size: 14 residues. In germline, CDR1 is SGHTA, CDR2 FQGNSA. With 1 base removed from V and 5 bases from J, the gap between germline ends came to 9 bases.

This clonotype was counted at least ten times. V and J are TRBV27 and TRBJ2-2, with TRBD2 as a possible D gene (5 bases). V lost 3 bases and J lost 6, with 8 bases in between. Looked up from germline, CDR1 is MNHEY and CDR2 is SMNVEV (reference sequence). CDR3 length equals 13 residues. Written as DNA, the CDR3 is TGTGCCAGCAGTTTTCTGCGGGCCGGGGAGCTGTTTTTT. This encodes CASSFLRAGELFF.

In its sample, this clonotype was seen a few times. The chain recombines TRBV4-2 with TRBJ2-2; TRBD2 matches at 16 bases. Trimming cost V 4 bases and J 0 bases; bases outside gene matches: 5. Germline loops: CDR1 LGHNA, CDR2 YNFKEQ. The length of the CDR3 is 19 residues. Here the CDR3 DNA reads TGTGCCAGCAGCCCGAAGGGGACTAGCGGGAGGGCGAACACCGGGGAGCTGTTTTTT. Translated: CASSPKGTSGRANTGELFF.

The table lists this clonotype with many counts. This sequence joins TRBV7-2 and TRBJ2-1; D is uncertain. The CDR3 is 11 amino acids. Germline assignment: CDR1 SGHTA and CDR2 FQGNSA. The V and J ends lost 5 bases and 8 bases respectively, with 7 bases between them. CDR3 loop: CASSPLYEQFF. The CDR3 DNA reads TGTGCCAGCAGCCCCCTCTATGAGCAGTTCTTC.

The table lists this clonotype with many counts. The chain links TRBV5-1 to TRBJ2-1, with no clear D. Germline CDR1 reads SGHRS; CDR2 reads YFSETQ. CDR3 length equals 13 residues. The ends were cut back, 0 bases at V and 6 bases at J, with 7 bases in the middle. Written as DNA, the CDR3 is TGCGCCAGCAGCTTGGAGGGCCGCAATGAGCAGTTCTTC. Its protein is CASSLEGRNEQFF.

Ten or more counts support this clonotype. This chain connects TRBV29-1 to TRBJ1-3; tentatively, D is TRBD1 (6 bases). V shed 6 bases and J shed 4 bases, with 10 bases lying between them. Germline CDR1 reads SQVTM; CDR2 reads ANQGSEA. The CDR3 length is 12 residues. The CDR3, as DNA: TGCAGCGTGACCGACAGGGGAAACACCATATATTTT. This translates into CSVTDRGNTIYF. The entire variable domain, with the rest obtained from reference TRBV29-1 and TRBJ1-3, is as follows: SAVISQKPSRDICQRGTSLTIQCQVDSQVTMMFWYRQQPGQSLTLIATANQGSEATYESGFVIDKFPISRPNLTFSTLTVSNMSPEDSSIYLCSVTDRGNTIYFGEGSWLTVV.

This clonotype was found many times. This chain uses TRBV7-2 with TRBJ2-1; TRBD2 aligns across 13 bases. Per germline, CDR1 SGHTA and CDR2 FQGNSA. This CDR3 comprises 16 residues. Germline trimming cut 5 bases from V and 8 bases from J; bases unmatched to any gene: 9. The CDR3 protein is CASSTSGRALSHEQFF. In DNA, the CDR3 is TGTGCCAGCAGCACTAGCGGGAGGGCCCTTAGCCATGAGCAGTTCTTC. Full variable domain (missing parts from reference TRBV7-2 and TRBJ2-1): GAGVSQSPSNKVTEKGKDVELRCDPISGHTALYWYRQSLGQGLEFLIYFQGNSAPDKSGLPSDRFSAERTGGSVSTLTIQRTQQEDSAVYLCASSTSGRALSHEQFFGPGTRLTVL.

This clonotype appeared many times. The CDR3 nucleotides are TGTGCCAGCAGCCGACCGGGACAGGGTGGAAATACGCAGTATTTT. Translation: CASSRPGQGGNTQYF. The rearrangement joins TRBV5-6 to TRBJ2-3; 9 bases match TRBD1. The CDR3 is 15 amino acids. V gave up 4 bases and J gave up 7 bases; unmatched junction bases: 10. Germline V gives CDR1 SGHDT, CDR2 YYEEEE.

This clonotype came up many times. The V gene is TRBV6-5, the J gene TRBJ2-7; no definite D call. This CDR3 comprises 14 residues. V was clipped by 0 bases and J by 3 bases, with 9 bases between them. Germline assignment: CDR1 MNHEY and CDR2 SVGAGI. The DNA for the CDR3 is TGTGCCAGCAGTTACTCGAAGGGCGGCTACGAGCAGTACTTC. This gives the protein CASSYSKGGYEQYF.

This clonotype was counted many times. Relative to the germline gene, one junction end is altered; a read error may explain this. J is TRBJ2-1 and V is TRBV7-7; no clear D. There are 13 residues in the CDR3. CDR1 is SSHAT, CDR2 FNYEAQ, per germline (reference sequence). CDR3 sequence reads: CASSLGSGDEQFF. The CDR3 nucleotides are TGTGCTAGCAGCCTAGGTAGTGGCGATGAGCAGTTCTTC.

The CDR3 bases are TGTGCCAGCGCGGGACAGGCTCTCTCTGGGGCCAACGTCCTGACTTTC. This gives the protein CASAGQALSGANVLTF. The chain is built from TRBV19 and TRBJ2-6; 8 positions match TRBD1. The V and J ends lost 9 bases and 0 bases, in that order; junction bases with no gene match: 7. Germline-derived CDR1 and CDR2 are LNHDA and SQIVND (reference sequence). The CDR3 runs 16 residues.

This clonotype occurred a few times. The V call is TRBV20-1, the J call TRBJ1-1, with TRBD1 matching 9 bases. The V gene end was trimmed by 5 bases and the J gene end by 5 bases; junction bases not matched to a gene: 12. Germline V CDR1 and CDR2: DFQATT, SNEGSKA (reference sequence). This CDR3 region has 15 residues. Written as DNA, the CDR3 is TGCAGTGCTCTCCGGGACAGGGCTTTGAGGACTGAAGCTTTCTTT. This codes for CSALRDRALRTEAFF.

This clonotype was counted ten times or more. J is TRBJ2-7 and V is TRBV7-2; 11 bases line up with TRBD2. The CDR3 runs 16 residues. The ends lost 2 bases at V and 2 bases at J; junction bases unmatched: 5. CDR1 SGHTA and CDR2 FQGNSA come from the germline V gene. CDR3 region: CASSLTYSGRAYEQYF. The CDR3, as DNA: TGTGCCAGCAGCTTAACTTATAGCGGGAGGGCCTACGAGCAGTACTTC.

The sample holds many counts of this clonotype. The V and J genes are TRBV6-2 or TRBV6-3 and TRBJ2-1; TRBD2 is a possible D gene (5 bases). V lost 6 bases and J lost 4, with 19 bases in between. CDR1 is MNHEY and CDR2 is SVGEGT in the germline V gene. The CDR3 contains 16 residues. The CDR3 sequence: CASSLFSIPGYNEQFF. CDR3 DNA sequence: TGTGCCAGCAGCCTTTTCTCAATCCCGGGATACAATGAGCAGTTCTTC.